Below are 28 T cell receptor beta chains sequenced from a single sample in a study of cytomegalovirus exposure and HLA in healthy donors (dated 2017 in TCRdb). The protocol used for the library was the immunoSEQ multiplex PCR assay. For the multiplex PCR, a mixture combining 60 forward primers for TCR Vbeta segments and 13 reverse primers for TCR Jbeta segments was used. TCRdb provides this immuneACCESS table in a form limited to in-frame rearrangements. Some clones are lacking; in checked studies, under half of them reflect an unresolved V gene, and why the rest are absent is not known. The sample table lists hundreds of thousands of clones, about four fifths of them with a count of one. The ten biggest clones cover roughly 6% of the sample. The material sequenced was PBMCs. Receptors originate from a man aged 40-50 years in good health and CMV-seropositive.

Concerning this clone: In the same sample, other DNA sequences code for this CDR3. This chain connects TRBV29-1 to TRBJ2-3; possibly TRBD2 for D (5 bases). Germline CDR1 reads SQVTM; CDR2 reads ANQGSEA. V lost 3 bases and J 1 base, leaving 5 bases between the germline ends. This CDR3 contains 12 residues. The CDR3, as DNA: TGCAGCGTTGAGAGGGGCACAGATACGCAGTATTTT. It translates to CSVERGTDTQYF.

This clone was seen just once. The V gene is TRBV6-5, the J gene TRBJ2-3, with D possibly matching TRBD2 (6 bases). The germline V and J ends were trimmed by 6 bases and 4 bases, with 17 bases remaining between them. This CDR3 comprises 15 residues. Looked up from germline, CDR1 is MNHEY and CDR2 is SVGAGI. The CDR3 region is CASSRNRPGADTQYF. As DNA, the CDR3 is TGTGCCAGCAGCCGGAACCGCCCGGGAGCAGATACGCAGTATTTT.

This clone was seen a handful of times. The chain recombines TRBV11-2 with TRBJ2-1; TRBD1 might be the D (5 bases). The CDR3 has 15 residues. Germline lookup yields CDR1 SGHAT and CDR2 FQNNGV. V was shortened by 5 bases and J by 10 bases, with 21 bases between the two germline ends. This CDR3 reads CASSRDRPSQEEQFF. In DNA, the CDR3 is TGTGCCAGCAGCCGAGACCGCCCCTCACAGGAGGAGCAGTTCTTC.

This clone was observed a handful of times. CDR3 DNA sequence: TGTGCCAGCAGTTCAGCCGGGACTAGCTTCTGGGAGCAGTTCTTC. It yields the protein CASSSAGTSFWEQFF. The rearrangement joins TRBV27 to TRBJ2-1, with 9 bases that match TRBD2. Trimming cost V 4 bases and J 10 bases; bases outside gene matches: 11. CDR1 MNHEY and CDR2 SMNVEV come from the germline V gene (reference sequence). CDR3 length equals 15 residues.

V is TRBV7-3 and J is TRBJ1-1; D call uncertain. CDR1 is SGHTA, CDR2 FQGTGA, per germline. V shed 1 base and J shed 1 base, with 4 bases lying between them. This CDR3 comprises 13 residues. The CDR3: CASSLRRNTEAFF. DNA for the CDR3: TGTGCCAGCAGCTTAAGGAGGAACACTGAAGCTTTCTTT.

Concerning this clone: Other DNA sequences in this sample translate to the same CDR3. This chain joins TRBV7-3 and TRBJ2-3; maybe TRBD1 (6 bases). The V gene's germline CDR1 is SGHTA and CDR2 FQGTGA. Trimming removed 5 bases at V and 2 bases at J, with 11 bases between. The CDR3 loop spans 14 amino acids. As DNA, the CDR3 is TGTGCCAGCAGCCTGGACAGATACACAGATACGCAGTATTTT. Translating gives CASSLDRYTDTQYF.

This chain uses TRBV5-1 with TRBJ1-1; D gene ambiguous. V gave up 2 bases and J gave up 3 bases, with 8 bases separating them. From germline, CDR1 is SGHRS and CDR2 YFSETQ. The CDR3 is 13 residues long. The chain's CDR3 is CASSLTGDTEAFF. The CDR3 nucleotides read TGCGCCAGCAGCTTAACCGGGGACACTGAAGCTTTCTTT.

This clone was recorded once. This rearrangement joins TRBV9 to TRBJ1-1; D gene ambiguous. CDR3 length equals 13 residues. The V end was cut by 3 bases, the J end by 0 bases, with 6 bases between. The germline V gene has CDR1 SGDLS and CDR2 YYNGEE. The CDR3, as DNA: TGTGCCAGCAGCGCCTTAATGAACACTGAAGCTTTCTTT. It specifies CASSALMNTEAFF.

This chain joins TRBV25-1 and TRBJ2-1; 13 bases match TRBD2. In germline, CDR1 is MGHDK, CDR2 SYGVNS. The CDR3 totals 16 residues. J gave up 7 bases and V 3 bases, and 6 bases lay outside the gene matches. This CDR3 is CASSEEGTSGKNEQFF. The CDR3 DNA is TGTGCCAGCAGTGAGGAAGGGACTAGCGGGAAAAATGAGCAGTTCTTC.

For the CDR3, the DNA is TGTGCCAGCAGCTGGACAGGGCGCACAGATACGCAGTATTTT. It codes for CASSWTGRTDTQYF. The J gene is TRBJ2-3, the V gene TRBV5-6; 8 nucleotides align to TRBD1. From germline, CDR1 is SGHDT and CDR2 YYEEEE. Germline trimming cut 3 bases from V and 1 base from J; bases unmatched to any gene: 1. This CDR3 is built from 14 residues.

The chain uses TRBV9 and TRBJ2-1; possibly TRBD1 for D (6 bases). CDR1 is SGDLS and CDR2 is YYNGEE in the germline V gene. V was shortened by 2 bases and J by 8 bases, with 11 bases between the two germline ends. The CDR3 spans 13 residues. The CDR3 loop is CASSVGASYEQFF. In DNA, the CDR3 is TGTGCCAGCAGCGTGGGGGCATCCTATGAGCAGTTCTTC.

For the CDR3, the DNA is TGTGCCAGCAGCTTAGCGACTAGCGGAGATACCTACGAGCAGTACTTC. The encoded protein is CASSLATSGDTYEQYF. The chain recombines TRBV7-6 with TRBJ2-7, with 9 bases that match TRBD2. The V and J ends lost 0 bases and 2 bases, in that order; junction bases with no gene match: 5. Looked up from germline, CDR1 is SGHVS and CDR2 is FNYEAQ. The CDR3 extends over 16 amino acids. The full variable domain, with the rest looked up from reference TRBV7-6 and TRBJ2-7, is GAGVSQSPRYKVTKRGQDVALRCDPISGHVSLYWYRQALGQGPEFLTYFNYEAQQDKSGLPNDRFSAERPEGSISTLTIQRTEQRDSAMYRCASSLATSGDTYEQYFGPGTRLTVT.

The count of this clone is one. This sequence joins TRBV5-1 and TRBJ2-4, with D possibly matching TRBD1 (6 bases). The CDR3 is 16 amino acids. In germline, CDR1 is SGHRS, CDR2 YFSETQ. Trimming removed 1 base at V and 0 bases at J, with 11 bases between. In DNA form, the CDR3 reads TGCGCCAGCAGCTTGAATGAGGGGGTAGCCAAAAACATTCAGTACTTC. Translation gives CASSLNEGVAKNIQYF.

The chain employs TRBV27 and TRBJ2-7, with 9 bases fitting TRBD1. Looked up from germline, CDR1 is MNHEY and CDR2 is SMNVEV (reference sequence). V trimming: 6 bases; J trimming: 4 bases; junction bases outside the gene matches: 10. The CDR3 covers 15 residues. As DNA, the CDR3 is TGTGCCAGCAGGGAGACAGGGGGAAACGGGTACGAGCAGTACTTC. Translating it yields CASRETGGNGYEQYF.

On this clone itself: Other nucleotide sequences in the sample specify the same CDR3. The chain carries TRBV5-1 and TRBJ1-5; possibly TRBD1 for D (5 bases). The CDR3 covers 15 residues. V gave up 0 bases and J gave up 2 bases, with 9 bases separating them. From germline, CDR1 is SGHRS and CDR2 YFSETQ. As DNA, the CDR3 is TGCGCCAGCAGCTTGGGGCAGGGCGGCAATCAGCCCCAGCATTTT. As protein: CASSLGQGGNQPQHF. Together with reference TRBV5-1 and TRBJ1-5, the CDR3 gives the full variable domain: KAGVTQTPRYLIKTRGQQVTLSCSPISGHRSVSWYQQTPGQGLQFLFEYFSETQRNKGNFPGRFSGRQFSNSRSEMNVSTLELGDSALYLCASSLGQGGNQPQHFGDGTRLSIL.

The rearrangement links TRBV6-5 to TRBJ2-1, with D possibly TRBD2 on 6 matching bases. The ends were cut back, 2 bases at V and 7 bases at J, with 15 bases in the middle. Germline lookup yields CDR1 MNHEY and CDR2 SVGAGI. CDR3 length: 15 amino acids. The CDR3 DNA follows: TGTGCCAGCAGTTACATTCGGGGAGGTGAGAATGAGCAGTTCTTC. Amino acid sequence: CASSYIRGGENEQFF.

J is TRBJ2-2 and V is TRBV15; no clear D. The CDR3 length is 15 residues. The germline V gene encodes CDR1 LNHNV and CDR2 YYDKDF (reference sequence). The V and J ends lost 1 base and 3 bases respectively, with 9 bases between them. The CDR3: CATSRGYEDTGELFF. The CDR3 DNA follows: TGTGCCACCAGCAGAGGGTATGAGGACACCGGGGAGCTGTTTTTT.

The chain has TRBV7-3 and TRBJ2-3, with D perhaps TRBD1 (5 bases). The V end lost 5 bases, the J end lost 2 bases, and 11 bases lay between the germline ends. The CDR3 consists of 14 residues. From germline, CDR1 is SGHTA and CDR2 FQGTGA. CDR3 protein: CASSQGQHTDTQYF. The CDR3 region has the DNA TGTGCCAGCAGCCAAGGACAACACACAGATACGCAGTATTTT.

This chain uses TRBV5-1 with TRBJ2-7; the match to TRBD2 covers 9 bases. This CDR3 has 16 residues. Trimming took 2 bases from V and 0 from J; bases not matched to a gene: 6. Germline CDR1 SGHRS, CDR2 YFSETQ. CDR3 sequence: CASSFQPSGNSYEQYF. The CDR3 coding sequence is TGCGCCAGCAGCTTTCAACCTAGCGGGAACTCCTACGAGCAGTACTTC. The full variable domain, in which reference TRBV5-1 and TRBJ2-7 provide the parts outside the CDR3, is KAGVTQTPRYLIKTRGQQVTLSCSPISGHRSVSWYQQTPGQGLQFLFEYFSETQRNKGNFPGRFSGRQFSNSRSEMNVSTLELGDSALYLCASSFQPSGNSYEQYFGPGTRLTVT.

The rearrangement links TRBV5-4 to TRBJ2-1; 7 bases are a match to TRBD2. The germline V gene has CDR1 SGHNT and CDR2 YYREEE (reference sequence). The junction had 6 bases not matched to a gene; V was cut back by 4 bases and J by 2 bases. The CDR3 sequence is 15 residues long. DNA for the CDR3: TGTGCCAGCAGCAGTACTAGCGCGGCCTACAATGAGCAGTTCTTC. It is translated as CASSSTSAAYNEQFF. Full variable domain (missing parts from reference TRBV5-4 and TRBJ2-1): ETGVTQSPTHLIKTRGQQVTLRCSSQSGHNTVSWYQQALGQGPQFIFQYYREEENGRGNFPPRFSGLQFPNYSSELNVNALELDDSALYLCASSSTSAAYNEQFFGPGTRLTVL.

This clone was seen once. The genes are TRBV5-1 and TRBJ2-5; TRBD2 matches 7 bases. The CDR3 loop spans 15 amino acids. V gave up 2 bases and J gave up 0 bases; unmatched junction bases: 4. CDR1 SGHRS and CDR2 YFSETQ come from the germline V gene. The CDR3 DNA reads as TGCGCCAGCAGCTTTTCGGGAGGTCACCAAGAGACCCAGTACTTC. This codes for CASSFSGGHQETQYF.

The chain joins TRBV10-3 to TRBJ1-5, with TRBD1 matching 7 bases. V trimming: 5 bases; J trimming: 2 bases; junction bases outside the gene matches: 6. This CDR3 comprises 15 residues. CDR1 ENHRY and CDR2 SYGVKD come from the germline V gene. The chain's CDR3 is CAISLGTVGNQPQHF. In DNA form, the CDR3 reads TGTGCCATCAGTCTTGGGACAGTAGGCAATCAGCCCCAGCATTTT.

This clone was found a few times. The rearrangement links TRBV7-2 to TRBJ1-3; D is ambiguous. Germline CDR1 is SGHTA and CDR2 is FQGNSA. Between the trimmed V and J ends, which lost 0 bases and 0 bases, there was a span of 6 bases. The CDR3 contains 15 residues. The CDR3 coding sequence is TGTGCCAGCAGCTTAGCAGAGCTCTCTGGAAACACCATATATTTT. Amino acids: CASSLAELSGNTIYF.

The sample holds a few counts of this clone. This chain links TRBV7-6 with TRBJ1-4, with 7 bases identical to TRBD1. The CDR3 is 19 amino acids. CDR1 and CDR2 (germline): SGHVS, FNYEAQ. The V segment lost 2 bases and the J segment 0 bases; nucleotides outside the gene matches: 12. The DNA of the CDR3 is TGTGCCAGCAGCTTAAGGCCACCGGGACAGTTAGCAACTAATGAAAAACTGTTTTTT. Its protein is CASSLRPPGQLATNEKLFF.

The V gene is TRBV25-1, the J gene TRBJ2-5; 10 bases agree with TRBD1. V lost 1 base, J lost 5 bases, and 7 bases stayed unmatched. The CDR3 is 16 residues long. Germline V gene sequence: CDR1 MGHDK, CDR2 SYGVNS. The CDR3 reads CASSESGQGPIETQYF. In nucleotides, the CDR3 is TGTGCCAGCAGTGAATCGGGACAGGGGCCTATCGAGACCCAGTACTTC.

The CDR3 sequence: CAGETGGQQPQHF. CDR3 bases: TGTGCCGGCGAGACAGGGGGCCAGCAGCCCCAGCATTTT. V usage is TRBV30 and J usage is TRBJ1-5, with 10 bases identical to TRBD1. Germline CDR1 reads GTSNPN; CDR2 reads SVGIG (reference sequence). The V gene end was trimmed by 8 bases and the J gene end by 7 bases; junction bases not matched to a gene: 8. The CDR3 extends over 13 amino acids.

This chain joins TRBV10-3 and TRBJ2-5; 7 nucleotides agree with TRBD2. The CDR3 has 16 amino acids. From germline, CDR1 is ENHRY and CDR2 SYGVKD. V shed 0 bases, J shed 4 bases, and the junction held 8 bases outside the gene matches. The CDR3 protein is CAISESKLALAETQYF. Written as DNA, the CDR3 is TGTGCCATCAGTGAGTCGAAACTAGCGCTCGCAGAGACCCAGTACTTC.

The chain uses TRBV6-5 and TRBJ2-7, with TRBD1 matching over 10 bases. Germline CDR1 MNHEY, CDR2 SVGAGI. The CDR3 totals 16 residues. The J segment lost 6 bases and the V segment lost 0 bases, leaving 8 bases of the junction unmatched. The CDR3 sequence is CASSYSPPGTGAEQYV. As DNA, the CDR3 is TGTGCCAGCAGTTACTCCCCCCCCGGGACAGGGGCCGAGCAGTACGTC.